This T cell receptor beta chain was recovered during a study of cytomegalovirus exposure and HLA in healthy donors. Study-level background: In an early release, HLA-typed donors contributed approximately 82 million unique TCR sequences.

Trimming cost V 4 bases and J 3 bases; bases outside gene matches: 5. The CDR3 totals 15 residues. From germline, CDR1 is SNHLY and CDR2 FYNNEI. Both 60 Vbeta primers and 13 Jbeta primers went into the PCR. TCRdb's table, derived via immunoSEQ multiplex PCR, lists solely in-frame clones and lacks some. In the table there are tens of thousands of clones, around 78% of which are singletons. The receptor was derived from a man younger than 35 in good health and CMV-seropositive. The chain is built from TRBV2 and TRBJ2-3, with 9 bases aligning to TRBD2. The sample comprised PBMCs. CDR3 amino acids: CASSGASGVTDTQYF. The CDR3 DNA sequence: TGTGCCAGCAGTGGGGCTAGCGGGGTGACAGATACGCAGTATTTT.